Below, 15 T cell receptor beta chains from the same sample are listed, as sequenced in a study of shared clonotypes between healthy human individuals (dated by TCRdb to about 2020). The library relied on the immunoSEQ multiplex PCR assay. TCRdb provides this immuneACCESS table in a form limited to in-frame rearrangements. Some clones are lacking; in checked studies, under half of them reflect an unresolved V gene, and why the rest are absent is not known. The sample table lists approximately 1.5 million clones, less than 99% of them with a count of one. The ten largest clones add up to about 0.34% of the sample. Sequences were obtained from naive CD4+ T cells sorted from blood. The cell subset or site label on this specimen signifies: CD45RA+ positively selected. Receptors originate from a man aged 25 to 40 in good health.

The J gene is TRBJ2-5, the V gene TRBV19; no clear D gene. V was shortened by 4 bases and J by 2 bases, with 14 bases between the two germline ends. CDR1 and CDR2 from the germline V gene are LNHDA and SQIVND (reference sequence). The CDR3 totals 15 residues. CDR3 nucleotides: TGTGCCAGTAGTACGGCATTACAGCTACAAGAGACCCAGTACTTC. Residues: CASSTALQLQETQYF. Supplemented by reference TRBV19 and TRBJ2-5, the full variable domain reads DGGITQSPKYLFRKEGQNVTLSCEQNLNHDAMYWYRQDPGQGLRLIYYSQIVNDFQKGDIAEGYSVSREKKESFPLTVTSAQKNPTAFYLCASSTALQLQETQYFGPGTRLLVL.

CDR3 coding DNA: TGTGCCAGCAGCCTGCGGCGGGACAGGGGTCAAGAGACCCAGTACTTC. Protein product: CASSLRRDRGQETQYF. The chain uses TRBV7-9 and TRBJ2-5; 10 positions agree with TRBD1. Trimming at V came to 5 bases and at J to 2 bases, leaving 8 bases not matched to a gene. The CDR3 covers 16 residues. Germline CDR1 is SEHNR and CDR2 is FQNEAQ (reference sequence).

The genes are TRBV30 and TRBJ1-2; D remains unclear. Trimming shortened V by 0 bases and J by 4 bases, and 9 bases separated the two germline ends. Germline V gives CDR1 GTSNPN, CDR2 SVGIG (reference sequence). This CDR3 comprises 13 residues. This CDR3 reads CAWSVGHTYGYTF. The CDR3 DNA follows: TGTGCCTGGAGTGTTGGCCATACCTATGGCTACACCTTC.

The V call is TRBV12-5, the J call TRBJ2-2, with a possible D match to TRBD1 (5 bases). This CDR3 is built from 18 residues. CDR1 and CDR2 (germline): LGHNT, FRNRAP. The germline V and J ends were trimmed by 1 base and 0 bases, with 15 bases remaining between them. CDR3 in amino acids: CASGLESGIPANTGELFF. Written as DNA, the CDR3 is TGTGCTAGTGGTTTGGAGTCAGGGATACCCGCGAACACCGGGGAGCTGTTTTTT.

The chain combines TRBV6-1 with TRBJ1-1, with 7 bases lining up with TRBD1. CDR1 and CDR2 from the germline V gene are MNHNS and SASEGT. Trimming at V came to 6 bases and at J to 2 bases, leaving 15 bases not matched to a gene. The CDR3 is made up of 17 amino acids. As DNA, the CDR3 is TGTGCCAGCAGCGAATCACAGGGGTTGATAATTAACACTGAAGCTTTCTTT. Translated, it gives CASSESQGLIINTEAFF.

The V call is TRBV11-3, the J call TRBJ2-7; D tentatively fits TRBD1 or TRBD2 (5 bases each). The germline V gene has CDR1 SGHNT and CDR2 YENEEA. This CDR3 region has 15 residues. With 4 bases removed from V and 0 bases from J, the gap between germline ends came to 13 bases. CDR3 loop: CASSSRDGPSYEQYF. For the CDR3, the DNA is TGTGCCAGCAGCTCCCGGGACGGCCCCTCCTACGAGCAGTACTTC. The entire variable domain, with the rest obtained from reference TRBV11-3 and TRBJ2-7, is as follows: EAGVVQSPRYKIIEKKQPVAFWCNPISGHNTLYWYLQNLGQGPELLIRYENEEAVDDSQLPKDRFSAERLKGVDSTLKIQPAELGDSAVYLCASSSRDGPSYEQYFGPGTRLTVT.

CDR3 loop: CASSSGPRSQETQYF. Written as DNA, the CDR3 is TGTGCCAGCAGCTCAGGACCGAGGTCCCAAGAGACCCAGTACTTC. The chain links TRBV7-9 to TRBJ2-5; no definite D call. Germline loops: CDR1 SEHNR, CDR2 FQNEAQ (reference sequence). V was clipped by 4 bases and J by 1 base, with 13 bases between them. The CDR3 totals 15 residues.

The V and J genes are TRBV5-5 and TRBJ2-7; TRBD2 matches 9 bases. Germline CDR1 is SGHKS and CDR2 is YYEKEE (reference sequence). The J segment lost 0 bases and the V segment lost 0 bases, leaving 7 bases of the junction unmatched. This CDR3 is built from 17 residues. CDR3 loop: CASSLAASGTFSYEQYF. The CDR3 region has the DNA TGTGCCAGCAGCTTGGCCGCTAGCGGGACTTTCTCCTACGAGCAGTACTTC.

On this clone itself: Distinct nucleotide sequences in the sample also encode this CDR3. The gene calls are TRBV4-2 and TRBJ2-7, with TRBD1 matching 9 bases. V lost 4 bases to trimming and J lost 1 base; unmatched junction nucleotides: 5. Germline V gives CDR1 LGHNA, CDR2 YNFKEQ. The CDR3 loop spans 15 amino acids. CDR3 region: CASSLTGTGSYEQYF. For the CDR3, the DNA is TGTGCCAGCAGCCTCACCGGGACAGGGTCCTACGAGCAGTACTTC.

The chain has TRBV5-1 and TRBJ1-2, with D perhaps TRBD1 (5 bases). Germline values: CDR1 SGHRS, CDR2 YFSETQ. Trimming stripped 7 bases from V and 7 bases from J, with 17 bases between. CDR3 length equals 13 residues. DNA for the CDR3: TGCGCCAGCGGCGGTCCAGGGTCGGGTGGCTACACCTTC. The encoded protein is CASGGPGSGGYTF.

The table lists this clone with a count of one. This chain joins TRBV10-3 and TRBJ1-5; TRBD1 matches at 7 bases. This CDR3 is built from 14 residues. CDR1 is ENHRY and CDR2 is SYGVKD in the germline V gene. Trimming removed 8 bases from V and 5 bases from J; junction bases left unmatched: 9. The CDR3 DNA is TGTGCCATCGGGAGACAGGGAGGGGATCAGCCCCAGCATTTT. Its translation is CAIGRQGGDQPQHF.

The gene calls are TRBV10-1 and TRBJ1-4, with D hard to call. With 8 bases removed from V and 7 bases from J, the gap between germline ends came to 14 bases. This CDR3 contains 13 residues. The germline gives CDR1 WNHNN, CDR2 SYGVQD (reference sequence). CDR3: CASPDSRGEKLFF. CDR3 nucleotide sequence: TGCGCCAGCCCGGACTCCCGGGGTGAAAAACTGTTTTTT.

The CDR3 nucleotides read TGTGCCAGCAGTACCACGTTACAGGGGTATAGCAATCAGCCCCAGCATTTT. This gives the protein CASSTTLQGYSNQPQHF. The chain couples TRBV28 to TRBJ1-5; 7 bases align to TRBD1. The ends lost 5 bases at V and 0 bases at J; junction bases unmatched: 10. The CDR3 runs to 17 residues. The V gene's germline CDR1 is MDHEN and CDR2 SYDVKM.

V and J are TRBV30 and TRBJ2-1; 8 bases fit TRBD1. From germline, CDR1 is GTSNPN and CDR2 SVGIG (reference sequence). The CDR3 spans 16 residues. V lost 4 bases, J lost 3 bases, and 11 bases stayed unmatched. DNA of the CDR3: TGTGCCTGGAATTTCATAGGGACAGGACTCTACAATGAGCAGTTCTTC. Its protein is CAWNFIGTGLYNEQFF.

The chain recombines TRBV19 with TRBJ1-5; D unclear. CDR3 length: 14 residues. Between the trimmed V and J ends, which lost 3 bases and 6 bases, there was a span of 12 bases. Germline V gene lookup returns CDR1 LNHDA and CDR2 SQIVND (reference sequence). The CDR3 DNA follows: TGTGCCAGTAGTATTGACGGGAGCGGTCAGCCCCAGCATTTT. Protein: CASSIDGSGQPQHF.